Below are 18 T cell receptor beta chains sequenced from a single sample in a study of cytomegalovirus exposure and HLA in healthy donors. PCR amplification relied on 60 Vbeta primers (plus 13 Jbeta primers). Using immunoSEQ multiplex PCR, the repertoire was profiled, and TCRdb retains in-frame clones only, with some absent. Found here are about 160,000 clones, 82% of them singletons; the top ten hold approximately 12%. Sequences were obtained from PBMCs. All receptors derive from a man aged 50 or older in good health and CMV-seropositive.

The CDR3 DNA is TGCGCCAGTCGGACGGGAGGGAGCTCCTACGAGCAGTACTTC. Translation: CASRTGGSSYEQYF. This sequence joins TRBV5-1 and TRBJ2-7; 8 bases map to TRBD2. Germline V CDR1 and CDR2: SGHRS, YFSETQ. CDR3 size: 14 residues. V trimming: 8 bases; J trimming: 0 bases; junction bases outside the gene matches: 7.

The chain couples TRBV5-1 to TRBJ1-1, with 8 bases fitting TRBD1. The CDR3 length is 15 residues. Per the germline V gene, CDR1 is SGHRS and CDR2 is YFSETQ. The V and J ends lost 4 bases and 4 bases, in that order; junction bases with no gene match: 9. The CDR3 here is CASSLDRTGSTEAFF. CDR3 nucleotides: TGCGCCAGCAGCCTGGACCGGACAGGGAGCACTGAAGCTTTCTTT.

The CDR3 region has the DNA TGTGCCATCATGGCAGGGGGCCTCGGAGAGACCCAGTACTTC. Residues: CAIMAGGLGETQYF. The chain is built from TRBV10-3 and TRBJ2-5; 8 nucleotides align to TRBD1. V lost 7 bases and J lost 4; bases outside the gene matches: 8. The germline gives CDR1 ENHRY, CDR2 SYGVKD. The CDR3 covers 14 residues.

This clone was picked up one time. As DNA, the CDR3 is TGTGCCAGCTCAACCTCGACAGGGGGCGGCAATCAGCCCCAGCATTTT. Translating it yields CASSTSTGGGNQPQHF. The J gene is TRBJ1-5, the V gene TRBV18; TRBD1 agrees at 10 bases. Trimming at V came to 5 bases and at J to 2 bases, leaving 6 bases not matched to a gene. Germline CDR1 and CDR2: KGHSH and LQKENI. The CDR3 runs 16 residues.

The rearrangement uses TRBV4-1 and TRBJ2-3; 9 bases match TRBD1. Per the germline V gene, CDR1 is MGHRA and CDR2 is YSYEKL. The CDR3 contains 16 residues. V lost 2 bases and J lost 3; bases outside the gene matches: 6. The CDR3 DNA sequence: TGCGCCAGCAGCCAAAGGGGACAGGGTCGTACAGATACGCAGTATTTT. It specifies CASSQRGQGRTDTQYF.

This chain joins TRBV28 and TRBJ1-5; the D gene is possibly TRBD1 (6 bases). CDR3 length equals 14 residues. CDR1 and CDR2 (germline): MDHEN, SYDVKM. V lost 6 bases and J 3 bases, leaving 12 bases between the germline ends. The CDR3 bases are TGTGCCAGCAGCATCCACAGGGACAATCAGCCCCAGCATTTT. It is translated as CASSIHRDNQPQHF.

This clone was seen only once. The chain couples TRBV29-1 to TRBJ2-7; D is uncertain. The V end was cut by 4 bases, the J end by 7 bases, with 23 bases between. CDR1 is SQVTM and CDR2 is ANQGSEA in the germline V gene. The CDR3 loop spans 15 amino acids. The CDR3 DNA follows: TGCAGCGTTGGCACGACACGGTCCGTTTGGTTGGAGCAGTACTTC. As protein: CSVGTTRSVWLEQYF.

J is TRBJ2-1 and V is TRBV5-4; 10 nucleotides match TRBD2. Germline V gene data show CDR1 as SGHNT and CDR2 as YYREEE (reference sequence). This CDR3 comprises 17 residues. V shed 2 bases, J shed 2 bases, and the junction held 7 bases outside the gene matches. The CDR3, as DNA: TGTGCCAGCAGCTTCGCCAGCGGGAGGGGACCCTACAATGAGCAGTTCTTC. Translating gives CASSFASGRGPYNEQFF.

The chain recombines TRBV6-1 with TRBJ1-5; D unclear. CDR1 is MNHNS, CDR2 SASEGT, per germline. The V and J ends lost 4 bases and 6 bases respectively, with 13 bases between them. This CDR3 comprises 14 residues. Here the CDR3 DNA reads TGTGCCAGCAGTGCGCAGTTCCTCTCTCAGCCCCAGCATTTT. It specifies CASSAQFLSQPQHF.

This clone was seen only a few times. Other DNA sequences in the sample encode the same CDR3. The chain employs TRBV4-1 and TRBJ1-5; 9 bases are a match to TRBD1. This CDR3 region has 17 residues. Germline V lookup: CDR1 MGHRA, CDR2 YSYEKL. J gave up 0 bases and V 3 bases, and 6 bases lay outside the gene matches. CDR3 residues: CASSHTQGALSNQPQHF. CDR3 bases: TGCGCCAGCAGCCATACACAGGGGGCCCTTAGCAATCAGCCCCAGCATTTT.

CDR3 coding DNA: TGTGCCAGCAGATTAGGACAAGCAGGGGAAAAACTGTTTTTT. Protein sequence: CASRLGQAGEKLFF. The J gene is TRBJ1-4, the V gene TRBV6-5, with D possibly TRBD1 on 5 matching bases. There are 14 residues in the CDR3. V gave up 6 bases and J gave up 8 bases, with 16 bases separating them. Looked up from germline, CDR1 is MNHEY and CDR2 is SVGAGI.

V usage is TRBV5-1 and J usage is TRBJ2-3, with 12 bases that match TRBD2. Per the germline V gene, CDR1 is SGHRS and CDR2 is YFSETQ. V lost 6 bases, J lost 0 bases, and 5 bases stayed unmatched. The CDR3 length is 16 residues. CDR3 nucleotide sequence: TGCGCCAGCAAAGAAGGGACTAGCGGGAGCACAGATACGCAGTATTTT. Amino acid sequence: CASKEGTSGSTDTQYF.

This sequence joins TRBV6-6 and TRBJ2-5; TRBD1 agrees at 8 bases. J lost 6 bases, V lost 2 bases, and 8 bases had no gene match. Germline CDR1 is MNHNY and CDR2 is SVGAGI (reference sequence). The CDR3 covers 15 residues. The CDR3 loop is CASSYRQGAEKTQYF. CDR3 in DNA: TGTGCCAGCAGTTACCGGCAGGGGGCGGAAAAGACCCAGTACTTC.

This clone was found a few times. V and J are TRBV28 and TRBJ1-1; a weak D match, TRBD1 (5 bases). Per germline, CDR1 MDHEN and CDR2 SYDVKM. The CDR3 extends over 13 amino acids. Trimming left V 8 bases short and J 4 bases short, with 14 bases between. CDR3 DNA sequence: TGTGCCAGCGTTCGGGCAGGGTCCACTGAAGCTTTCTTT. The encoded protein is CASVRAGSTEAFF.

This clone was recorded only once. The chain has TRBV7-6 and TRBJ2-3, with 7 bases fitting TRBD2. Germline CDR1 SGHVS, CDR2 FNYEAQ. The CDR3 has 14 residues. J was trimmed by 0 bases and V by 9 bases; bases with no gene match: 6. For the CDR3, the DNA is TGTGCCAGTAAACTAGCGACTAGCACAGATACGCAGTATTTT. The encoded protein is CASKLATSTDTQYF.

The V call is TRBV4-1, the J call TRBJ2-7; possibly TRBD2 for D (5 bases). The CDR3 consists of 14 residues. Germline loops: CDR1 MGHRA, CDR2 YSYEKL. Trimming left V 4 bases short and J 3 bases short, with 13 bases between. CDR3: CASSLLAEGYEQYF. The CDR3 DNA sequence: TGCGCCAGCAGCCTCCTGGCAGAGGGCTACGAGCAGTACTTC.

The J gene is TRBJ2-3, the V gene TRBV5-4, with 9 bases that match TRBD1. Germline CDR1 SGHNT, CDR2 YYREEE (reference sequence). With V trimmed by 4 bases and J by 0 bases, 9 bases remained unmatched. This CDR3 is 17 amino acids long. For the CDR3, the DNA is TGTGCCAGCAGCAAATATCGGGACAGGGTTAGCACAGATACGCAGTATTTT. Translation: CASSKYRDRVSTDTQYF.

The chain carries TRBV9 and TRBJ2-1; TRBD2 is a possible D gene (5 bases). Germline V gene lookup returns CDR1 SGDLS and CDR2 YYNGEE. Trimming left V 0 bases short and J 8 bases short, with 12 bases between. This CDR3 region has 14 residues. The CDR3 sequence is CASSVDTLAYEQFF. CDR3 nucleotide sequence: TGTGCCAGCAGCGTAGATACCCTAGCCTATGAGCAGTTCTTC.